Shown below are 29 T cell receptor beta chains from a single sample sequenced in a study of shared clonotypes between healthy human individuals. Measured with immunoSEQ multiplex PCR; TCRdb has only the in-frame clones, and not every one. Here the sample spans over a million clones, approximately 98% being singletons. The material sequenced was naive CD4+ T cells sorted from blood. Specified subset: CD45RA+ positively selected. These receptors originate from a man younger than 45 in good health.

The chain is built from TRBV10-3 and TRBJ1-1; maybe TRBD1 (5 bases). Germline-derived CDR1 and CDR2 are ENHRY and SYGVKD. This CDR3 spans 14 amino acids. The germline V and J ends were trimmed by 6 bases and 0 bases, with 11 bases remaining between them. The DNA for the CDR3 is TGTGCCATCAGCAGTCGGGGCATGAACACTGAAGCTTTCTTT. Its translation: CAISSRGMNTEAFF.

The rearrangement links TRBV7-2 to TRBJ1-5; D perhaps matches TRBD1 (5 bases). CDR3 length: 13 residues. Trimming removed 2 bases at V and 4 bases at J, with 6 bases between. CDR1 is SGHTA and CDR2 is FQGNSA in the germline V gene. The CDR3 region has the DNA TGTGCCAGCAGCTTAAAGGGGAATCAGCCCCAGCATTTT. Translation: CASSLKGNQPQHF.

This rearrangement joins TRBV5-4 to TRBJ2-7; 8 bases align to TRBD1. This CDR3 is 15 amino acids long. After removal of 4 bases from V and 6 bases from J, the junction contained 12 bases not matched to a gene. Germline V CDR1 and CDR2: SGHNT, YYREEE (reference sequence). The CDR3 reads CASSLRTGIAAEQYF. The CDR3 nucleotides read TGTGCCAGCAGCCTACGGACAGGGATCGCGGCCGAGCAGTACTTC. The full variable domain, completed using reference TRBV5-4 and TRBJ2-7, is ETGVTQSPTHLIKTRGQQVTLRCSSQSGHNTVSWYQQALGQGPQFIFQYYREEENGRGNFPPRFSGLQFPNYSSELNVNALELDDSALYLCASSLRTGIAAEQYFGPGTRLTVT.

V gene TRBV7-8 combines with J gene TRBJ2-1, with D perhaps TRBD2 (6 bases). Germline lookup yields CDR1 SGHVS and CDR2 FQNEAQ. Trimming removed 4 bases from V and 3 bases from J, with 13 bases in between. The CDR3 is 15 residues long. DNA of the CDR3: TGTGCCAGCAGCTCCTGGAGGGCCGTCTACAATGAGCAGTTCTTC. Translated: CASSSWRAVYNEQFF.

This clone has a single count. The CDR3 region has the DNA TGTGCCAGCACCAAAGGGGTATACAATGAGCAGTTCTTC. Protein product: CASTKGVYNEQFF. This chain joins TRBV7-2 and TRBJ2-1; D is perhaps TRBD1 (5 bases). V was clipped by 7 bases and J by 4 bases, with 11 bases between them. This CDR3 contains 13 residues. Looked up from germline, CDR1 is SGHTA and CDR2 is FQGNSA. Full variable domain (remainder filled in from reference TRBV7-2 and TRBJ2-1): GAGVSQSPSNKVTEKGKDVELRCDPISGHTALYWYRQSLGQGLEFLIYFQGNSAPDKSGLPSDRFSAERTGGSVSTLTIQRTQQEDSAVYLCASTKGVYNEQFFGPGTRLTVL.

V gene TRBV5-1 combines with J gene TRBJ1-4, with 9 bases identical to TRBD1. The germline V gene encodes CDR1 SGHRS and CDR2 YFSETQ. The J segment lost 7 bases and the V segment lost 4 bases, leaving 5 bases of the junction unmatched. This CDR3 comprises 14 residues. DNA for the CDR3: TGCGCCAGCAGCGCGACAGGGGGGAGTGAAAAACTGTTTTTT. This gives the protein CASSATGGSEKLFF.

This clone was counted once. DNA for the CDR3: TGTGCCAGCAGGCGCGGGCCCTACGAGCAGTACTTC. Translating it yields CASRRGPYEQYF. The chain links TRBV6-5 to TRBJ2-7; a weak D match, TRBD2 (5 bases). Trimming removed 6 bases from V and 2 bases from J, with 8 bases in between. The CDR3 loop spans 12 amino acids. Germline CDR1 and CDR2: MNHEY and SVGAGI.

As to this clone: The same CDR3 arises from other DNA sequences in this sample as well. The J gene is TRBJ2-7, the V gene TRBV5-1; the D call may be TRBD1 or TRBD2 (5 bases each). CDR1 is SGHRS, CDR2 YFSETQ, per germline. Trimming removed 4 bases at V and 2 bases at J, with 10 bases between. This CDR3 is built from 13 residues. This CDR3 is CASSPVGAYEQYF. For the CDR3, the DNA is TGCGCCAGCAGCCCTGTGGGGGCCTACGAGCAGTACTTC.

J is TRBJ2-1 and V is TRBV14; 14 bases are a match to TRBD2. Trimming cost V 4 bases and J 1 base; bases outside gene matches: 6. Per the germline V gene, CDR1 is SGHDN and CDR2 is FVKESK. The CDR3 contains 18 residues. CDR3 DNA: TGTGCCAGCAGCCTAGGGACTAGCGGGAGCCGGTCCTACAATGAGCAGTTCTTC. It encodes CASSLGTSGSRSYNEQFF.

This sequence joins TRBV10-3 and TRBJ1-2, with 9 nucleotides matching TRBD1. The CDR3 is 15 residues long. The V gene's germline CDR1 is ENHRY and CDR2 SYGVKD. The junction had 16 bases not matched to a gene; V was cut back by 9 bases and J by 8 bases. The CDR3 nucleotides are TGTGCCATGGGGACAGGGAAGGTGGAGGATAAGGGCTACACCTTC. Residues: CAMGTGKVEDKGYTF.

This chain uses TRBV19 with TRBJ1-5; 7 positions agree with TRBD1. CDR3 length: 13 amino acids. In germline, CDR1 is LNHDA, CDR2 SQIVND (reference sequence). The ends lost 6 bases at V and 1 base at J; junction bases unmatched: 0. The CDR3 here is CASRTGSNQPQHF. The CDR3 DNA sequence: TGTGCCAGTAGGACAGGGAGCAATCAGCCCCAGCATTTT.

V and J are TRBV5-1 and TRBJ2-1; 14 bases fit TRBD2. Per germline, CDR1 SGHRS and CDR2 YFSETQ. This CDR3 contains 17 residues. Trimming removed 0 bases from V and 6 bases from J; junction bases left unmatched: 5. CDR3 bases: TGCGCCAGCAGCTTGGCCAAGGGACTAGCGGGGGCCAATGAGCAGTTCTTC. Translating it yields CASSLAKGLAGANEQFF.

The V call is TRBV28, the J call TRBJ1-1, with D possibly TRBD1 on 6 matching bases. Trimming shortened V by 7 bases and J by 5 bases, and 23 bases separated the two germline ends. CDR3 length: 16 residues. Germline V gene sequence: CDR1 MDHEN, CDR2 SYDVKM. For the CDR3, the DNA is TGTGCCAGCACCCGGGACACCCCGTTCAGGAGGACTGAAGCTTTCTTT. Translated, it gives CASTRDTPFRRTEAFF.

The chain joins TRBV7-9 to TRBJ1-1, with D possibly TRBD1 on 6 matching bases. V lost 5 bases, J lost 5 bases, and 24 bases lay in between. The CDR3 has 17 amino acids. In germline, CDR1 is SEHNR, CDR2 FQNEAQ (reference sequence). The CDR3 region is CASSQSGAVRLGTEAFF. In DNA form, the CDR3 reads TGTGCCAGCAGCCAGTCGGGGGCAGTTCGCCTCGGGACTGAAGCTTTCTTT.

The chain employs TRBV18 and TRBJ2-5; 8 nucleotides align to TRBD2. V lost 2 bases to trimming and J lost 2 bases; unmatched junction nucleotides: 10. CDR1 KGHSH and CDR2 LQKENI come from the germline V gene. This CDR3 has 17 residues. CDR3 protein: CASSPIDRAGAQETQYF. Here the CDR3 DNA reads TGTGCCAGCTCACCAATAGACAGAGCGGGAGCGCAAGAGACCCAGTACTTC. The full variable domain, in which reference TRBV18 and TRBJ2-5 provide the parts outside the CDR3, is NAGVMQNPRHLVRRRGQEARLRCSPMKGHSHVYWYRQLPEEGLKFMVYLQKENIIDESGMPKERFSAEFPKEGPSILRIQQVVRGDSAAYFCASSPIDRAGAQETQYFGPGTRLLVL.

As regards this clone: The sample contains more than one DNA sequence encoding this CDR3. CDR3 in amino acids: CASSLDSGNTIYF. In nucleotides, the CDR3 is TGTGCCAGCTCACTGGACTCTGGAAACACCATATATTTT. This chain connects TRBV18 to TRBJ1-3; D gene unclear. The germline gives CDR1 KGHSH, CDR2 LQKENI. The CDR3 totals 13 residues. V lost 4 bases to trimming and J lost 0 bases, with 4 bases between them.

The chain's CDR3 is CASSEKDKPNTDTQYF. The CDR3 DNA reads as TGTGCCAGCAGTGAGAAAGACAAACCAAACACAGATACGCAGTATTTT. V and J are TRBV6-4 and TRBJ2-3; D call uncertain. V dropped 3 bases and J dropped 2 bases, with 15 bases sitting between them. CDR1 is MRHNA and CDR2 is SNTAGT in the germline V gene. This CDR3 has 16 residues.

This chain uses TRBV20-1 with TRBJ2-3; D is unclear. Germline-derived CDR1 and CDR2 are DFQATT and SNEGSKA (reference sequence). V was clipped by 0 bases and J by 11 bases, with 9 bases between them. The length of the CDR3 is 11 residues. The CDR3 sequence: CSARDPPLQYF. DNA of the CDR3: TGCAGTGCTAGAGATCCCCCCTTGCAGTATTTT.

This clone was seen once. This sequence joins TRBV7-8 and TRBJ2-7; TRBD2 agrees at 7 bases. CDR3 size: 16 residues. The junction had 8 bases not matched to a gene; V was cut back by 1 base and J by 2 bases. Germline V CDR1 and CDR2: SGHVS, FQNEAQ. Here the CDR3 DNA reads TGTGCCAGCAGCTTAGTTGGCGGGAGCGCCCCCTACGAGCAGTACTTC. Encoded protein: CASSLVGGSAPYEQYF.

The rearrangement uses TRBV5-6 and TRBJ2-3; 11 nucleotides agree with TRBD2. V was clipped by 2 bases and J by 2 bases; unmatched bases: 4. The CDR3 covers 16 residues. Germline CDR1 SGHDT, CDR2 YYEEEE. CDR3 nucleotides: TGTGCCAGCAGCTTCCGACTAGCGGGAAACACAGATACGCAGTATTTT. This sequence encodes CASSFRLAGNTDTQYF.

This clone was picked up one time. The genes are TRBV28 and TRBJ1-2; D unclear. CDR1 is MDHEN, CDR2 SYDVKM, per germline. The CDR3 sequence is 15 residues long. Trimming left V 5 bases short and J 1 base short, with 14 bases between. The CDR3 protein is CASSPVGNFNYGYTF. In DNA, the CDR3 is TGTGCCAGCAGTCCAGTAGGGAATTTTAACTATGGCTACACCTTC.

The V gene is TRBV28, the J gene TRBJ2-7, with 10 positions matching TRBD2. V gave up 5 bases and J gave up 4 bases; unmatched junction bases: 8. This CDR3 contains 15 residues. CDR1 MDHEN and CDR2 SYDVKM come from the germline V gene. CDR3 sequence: CASSAKSGGEYEQYF. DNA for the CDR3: TGTGCCAGCAGTGCAAAGAGCGGGGGGGAATACGAGCAGTACTTC.

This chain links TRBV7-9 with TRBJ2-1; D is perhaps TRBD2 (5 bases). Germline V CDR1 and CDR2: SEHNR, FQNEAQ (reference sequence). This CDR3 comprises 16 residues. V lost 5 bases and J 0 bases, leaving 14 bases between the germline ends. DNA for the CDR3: TGTGCCAGCAGCCGCCCGACTAAAAGCTCCTACAATGAGCAGTTCTTC. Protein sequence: CASSRPTKSSYNEQFF. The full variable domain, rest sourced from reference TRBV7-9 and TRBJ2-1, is DTGVSQNPRHKITKRGQNVTFRCDPISEHNRLYWYRQTLGQGPEFLTYFQNEAQLEKSRLLSDRFSAERPKGSFSTLEIQRTEQGDSAMYLCASSRPTKSSYNEQFFGPGTRLTVL.

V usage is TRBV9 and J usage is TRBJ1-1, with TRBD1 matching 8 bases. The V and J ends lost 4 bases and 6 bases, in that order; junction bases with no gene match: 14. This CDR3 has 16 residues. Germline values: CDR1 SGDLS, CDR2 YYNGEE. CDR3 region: CASSPQTGVTVAEAFF. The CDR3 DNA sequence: TGTGCCAGCAGCCCGCAGACAGGGGTAACTGTAGCTGAAGCTTTCTTT.

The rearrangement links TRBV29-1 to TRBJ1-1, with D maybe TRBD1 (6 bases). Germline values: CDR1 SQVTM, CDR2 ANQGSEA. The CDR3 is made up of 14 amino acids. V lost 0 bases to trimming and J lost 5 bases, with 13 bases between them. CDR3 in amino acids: CSVEDRGLGTEAFF. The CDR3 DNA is TGCAGCGTTGAAGATCGGGGGCTTGGGACTGAAGCTTTCTTT.

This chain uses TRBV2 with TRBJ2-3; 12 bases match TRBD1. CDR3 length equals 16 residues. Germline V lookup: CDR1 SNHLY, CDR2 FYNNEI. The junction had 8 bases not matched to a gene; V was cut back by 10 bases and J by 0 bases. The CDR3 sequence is CANKGQGADSTDTQYF. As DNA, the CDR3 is TGTGCCAACAAGGGACAGGGGGCTGATAGCACAGATACGCAGTATTTT.

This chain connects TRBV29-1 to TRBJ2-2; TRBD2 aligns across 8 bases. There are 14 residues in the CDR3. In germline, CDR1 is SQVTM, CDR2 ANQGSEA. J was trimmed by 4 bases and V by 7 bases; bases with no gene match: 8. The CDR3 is CSGTTSAFTGELFF. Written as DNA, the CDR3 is TGCAGCGGGACGACTAGCGCTTTCACCGGGGAGCTGTTTTTT.

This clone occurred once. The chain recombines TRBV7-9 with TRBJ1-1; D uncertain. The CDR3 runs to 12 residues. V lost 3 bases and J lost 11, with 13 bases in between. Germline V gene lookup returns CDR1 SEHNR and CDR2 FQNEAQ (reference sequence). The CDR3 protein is CASSFTKGEAFF. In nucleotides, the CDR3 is TGTGCCAGCAGCTTTACGAAGGGTGAGGCTTTCTTT.

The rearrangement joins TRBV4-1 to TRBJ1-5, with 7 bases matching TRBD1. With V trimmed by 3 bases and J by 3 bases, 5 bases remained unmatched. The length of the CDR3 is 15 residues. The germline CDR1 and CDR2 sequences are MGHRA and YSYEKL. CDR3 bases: TGCGCCAGCAGCCAGAGGACAGGAGACAATCAGCCCCAGCATTTT. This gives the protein CASSQRTGDNQPQHF.